The subject of this entry is one T cell receptor beta chain. This specimen comes from a study of blood T cell repertoires in COVID-19. V was trimmed by 5 bases and J by 2 bases, leaving 14 bases between them. The CDR3 spans 15 residues. Germline lookup yields CDR1 SGHTA and CDR2 FQGNSA. The method was immunoSEQ multiplex PCR; TCRdb's version includes in-frame clones alone and lacks a portion of them. Of 390,000 or so clones listed, around 89% are singletons. J is TRBJ2-3 and V is TRBV7-2; tentatively, D is TRBD2 (6 bases). Source material: peripheral blood. The sequence derives from a man aged 18 to 29 with active or convalescent COVID-19. The CDR3 region is CASSLPSEDTDTQYF. The CDR3 coding sequence is TGTGCCAGCAGCCTACCTAGCGAAGACACAGATACGCAGTATTTT.